These 27 T cell receptor beta chains share one sample of origin, sequenced in a study of identical twins (dated by TCRdb to about 2016). Library preparation employed 5' RACE. Sequenced using an Illumina HiSeq 2000. The public sequencing data were trimmed at Q25 with fastp and processed into clonotypes with MiXCR by TCRdb, which kept only in-frame beta chains. One record per CDR3 amino acid sequence lists the most common genes and DNA. In this sample the table shows approximately 600,000 distinct CDR3 sequences, 9.5% to 10% of which occur a single time. The ten biggest clones cover more than 2.5% of the sample. The sample was also reused in another study, on yellow fever vaccine responses in identical twins.

Sequences were obtained from PBMCs. The origin of the receptors is a woman between 18 and 29 years old in good health.

The V call is TRBV20-1, the J call TRBJ2-1, with 10 bases fitting TRBD2. The CDR3 consists of 17 residues. Looked up from germline, CDR1 is DFQATT and CDR2 is SNEGSKA (reference sequence). J was trimmed by 4 bases and V by 6 bases; bases with no gene match: 15. CDR3 region: CSAHGSLAGGRYNEQFF. The CDR3 nucleotides are TGCAGTGCGCACGGATCATTAGCGGGAGGACGGTACAATGAGCAGTTCTTC.

The genes are TRBV2 and TRBJ2-7; the D is unclear. Per germline, CDR1 SNHLY and CDR2 FYNNEI. The CDR3 length is 12 residues. Trimming took 7 bases from V and 3 from J, leaving 10 bases between them. The CDR3 nucleotides are TGTGCCAGCAACCGTGAGCTCTACGAGCAGTACTTC. Translating it yields CASNRELYEQYF.

The chain combines TRBV7-9 with TRBJ2-1; 10 bases line up with TRBD2. The CDR3 is 16 amino acids. CDR1 and CDR2 (germline): SEHNR, FQNEAQ (reference sequence). V was clipped by 5 bases and J by 0 bases; unmatched bases: 4. For the CDR3, the DNA is TGTGCCAGCAGCAACCCTAGCGGGAGCTCCTACAATGAGCAGTTCTTC. This translates into CASSNPSGSSYNEQFF.

In this sample, this clonotype turned up many times. The chain combines TRBV5-1 with TRBJ2-5; no clear D gene. Trimming shortened V by 1 base and J by 2 bases, and 6 bases separated the two germline ends. The CDR3 has 13 residues. Germline V lookup: CDR1 SGHRS, CDR2 YFSETQ. CDR3 in DNA: TGCGCCAGCAGCTTGATGGGGCAAGAGACCCAGTACTTC. Its translation is CASSLMGQETQYF.

There are a few counts of this clonotype. This chain links TRBV4-1 with TRBJ1-1; no reliable D call. CDR3 length equals 13 residues. The germline V gene encodes CDR1 MGHRA and CDR2 YSYEKL. Trimming stripped 0 bases from V and 1 base from J, with 3 bases between. CDR3 bases: TGCGCCAGCAGCCAAGATGAGAACACTGAAGCTTTCTTT. Protein sequence: CASSQDENTEAFF.

This clonotype was found a few times. The CDR3, as DNA: TGCAGTGCTAACGGGTACCTGAACACTGAAGCTTTCTTT. Translation: CSANGYLNTEAFF. The rearrangement uses TRBV20-1 and TRBJ1-1; D call uncertain. The CDR3 totals 13 residues. V gave up 4 bases and J gave up 0 bases, with 9 bases separating them. The germline V gene encodes CDR1 DFQATT and CDR2 SNEGSKA (reference sequence).

This clonotype turned up a few times. The rearrangement links TRBV28 to TRBJ2-3; TRBD2 aligns across 13 bases. J was trimmed by 14 bases and V by 6 bases; bases with no gene match: 14. The CDR3 runs 15 residues. Germline CDR1 reads MDHEN; CDR2 reads SYDVKM. The CDR3 is CASSLLGLAGEGLYF. The CDR3 DNA reads as TGTGCCAGCAGCCTCCTTGGACTAGCGGGAGAAGGGCTGTATTTT. Full variable domain (remainder filled in from reference TRBV28 and TRBJ2-3): DVKVTQSSRYLVKRTGEKVFLECVQDMDHENMFWYRQDPGLGLRLIYFSYDVKMKEKGDIPEGYSVSREKKERFSLILESASTNQTSMYLCASSLLGLAGEGLYFGPGTRLTVL.

This clonotype was picked up many times. This chain's CDR3 is CASRNRDRASYEQYF. CDR3 sequence (DNA): TGTGCCAGCAGGAACCGGGACAGGGCCTCCTACGAGCAGTACTTC. V gene TRBV27 combines with J gene TRBJ2-7, with 9 bases aligning to TRBD1. This CDR3 is built from 15 residues. From germline, CDR1 is MNHEY and CDR2 SMNVEV (reference sequence). With 6 bases clipped from V and 0 bases from J, the junction kept 6 bases outside the gene matches.

Remarks on this clonotype: A much larger clone lies one base from this, so it may be a read error. This rearrangement joins TRBV6-1 to TRBJ2-7; 10 nucleotides line up with TRBD1. The CDR3 contains 15 residues. Germline lookup yields CDR1 MNHNS and CDR2 SASEGT. J was trimmed by 0 bases and V by 6 bases; bases with no gene match: 5. The CDR3 DNA is TGTGCCAGCAGGTGGACAGGGGGGAGCTCCTACGAGCAGTACTTC. It translates to CASRWTGGSSYEQYF.

This clonotype has more than one count but fewer than ten. Sequence at one end of the junction differs from germline and may be a read error. The J gene is TRBJ2-1, the V gene TRBV7-7; 7 nucleotides line up with TRBD2. CDR3 length: 16 amino acids. The germline gives CDR1 SSHAT, CDR2 FNYEAQ (reference sequence). The CDR3 loop is CASSPDRDYRGNEQFF. DNA of the CDR3: TGTGCTAGCAGCCCCGACCGGGACTACCGTGGGAATGAGCAGTTCTTC.

This clonotype was counted only a few times. The chain uses TRBV20-1 and TRBJ2-7; 11 bases line up with TRBD2. Germline CDR1 DFQATT, CDR2 SNEGSKA (reference sequence). With 4 bases clipped from V and 2 bases from J, the junction kept 1 base outside the gene matches. This CDR3 is 13 amino acids long. DNA of the CDR3: TGCAGTGCTATAGCGGGAGGGCCCTACGAGCAGTACTTC. The encoded protein is CSAIAGGPYEQYF.

This clonotype was observed at least ten times. The chain couples TRBV2 to TRBJ2-7, with TRBD2 as a possible D gene (5 bases). The CDR3 runs to 17 residues. The germline gives CDR1 SNHLY, CDR2 FYNNEI. V lost 0 bases and J 2 bases, leaving 17 bases between the germline ends. The CDR3 DNA follows: TGTGCCAGCAGTGAAGCTTCGGGCGGGTACAGACCCTACGAGCAGTACTTC. Protein sequence: CASSEASGGYRPYEQYF. The whole variable domain, remainder taken from reference TRBV2 and TRBJ2-7, is EPEVTQTPSHQVTQMGQEVILRCVPISNHLYFYWYRQILGQKVEFLVSFYNNEISEKSEIFDDQFSVERPDGSNFTLKIRSTKLEDSAMYFCASSEASGGYRPYEQYFGPGTRLTVT.

V usage is TRBV4-1 and J usage is TRBJ2-1; D possibly matches TRBD1 or TRBD2 (6 bases each). The ends were cut back, 3 bases at V and 6 bases at J, with 18 bases in the middle. The CDR3 totals 16 residues. The germline gives CDR1 MGHRA, CDR2 YSYEKL. CDR3 sequence (DNA): TGCGCCAGCAGCCATGCGGGAAACGACAGGCTCAATGAGCAGTTCTTC. It specifies CASSHAGNDRLNEQFF.

A few counts support this clonotype. The genes are TRBV6-1 and TRBJ2-3; D possibly corresponds to TRBD2 (7 bases). CDR3 length: 15 residues. Trimming left V 5 bases short and J 5 bases short, with 17 bases between. The germline gives CDR1 MNHNS, CDR2 SASEGT. CDR3 in amino acids: CASSILRGGGDTQYF. Here the CDR3 DNA reads TGTGCCAGCAGTATTCTCAGGGGCGGGGGAGATACGCAGTATTTT.

This chain links TRBV2 with TRBJ2-3; no reliable D call. CDR1 is SNHLY, CDR2 FYNNEI, per germline. With 3 bases removed from V and 4 bases from J, the gap between germline ends came to 11 bases. This CDR3 contains 14 residues. The CDR3 coding sequence is TGTGCCAGCAGTGATTTTGTAGGTGCAGATACGCAGTATTTT. Its protein is CASSDFVGADTQYF.

This clonotype was seen ten or more times. CDR3 nucleotides: TGCGCCAGCATCCCCAGCGGGTCTCAAGAGACCCAGTACTTC. This encodes CASIPSGSQETQYF. The chain links TRBV10-2 to TRBJ2-5, with a tentative D call TRBD2 (6 bases). This CDR3 is 14 amino acids long. V shed 7 bases and J shed 2 bases, with 14 bases lying between them. Germline lookup yields CDR1 WSHSY and CDR2 SAAADI.

This clonotype was recorded a few times. The gene calls are TRBV5-6 and TRBJ2-5; 9 bases line up with TRBD2. V dropped 4 bases and J dropped 5; count of bases not matched to a gene: 12. Germline CDR1 is SGHDT and CDR2 is YYEEEE. The CDR3 is 16 residues long. As DNA, the CDR3 is TGTGCCAGCAGCCAATCTAGCGGGGCCCGGTCTGAGACCCAGTACTTC. Translated: CASSQSSGARSETQYF.

A few counts support this clonotype. The chain links TRBV12-3 or TRBV12-4 to TRBJ2-2, with 15 bases fitting TRBD2. The CDR3 is 14 residues long. J gave up 8 bases and V 11 bases, and 6 bases lay outside the gene matches. The CDR3 here is CADGLAGGEGELFF. CDR3 DNA sequence: TGTGCCGACGGACTAGCGGGAGGGGAGGGGGAGCTGTTTTTT.

The V and J genes are TRBV5-5 and TRBJ2-5; D unresolved. Trimming cost V 4 bases and J 1 base, with 11 bases left between them. Germline lookup yields CDR1 SGHKS and CDR2 YYEKEE (reference sequence). This CDR3 region has 14 residues. The CDR3 sequence: CASSPGIAQETQYF. CDR3 nucleotides: TGTGCCAGCAGCCCTGGCATCGCCCAAGAGACCCAGTACTTC.

Ten or more counts support this clonotype. The chain combines TRBV5-1 with TRBJ2-3; TRBD1 or TRBD2 may be the D gene (5 bases each). The CDR3 totals 12 residues. The V gene's germline CDR1 is SGHRS and CDR2 YFSETQ. Trimming cost V 5 bases and J 4 bases, with 8 bases left between them. The CDR3 loop reads CASRGEPDTQYF. The CDR3 DNA sequence: TGCGCCAGCAGGGGGGAGCCAGATACGCAGTATTTT.

This clonotype has more than one count but fewer than ten. CDR3 nucleotide sequence: TGCAGCGTTGGGGCAGCTGGCGATGAGCAGTTCTTC. Protein: CSVGAAGDEQFF. The chain joins TRBV29-1 to TRBJ2-1; D is undetermined. Trimming removed 4 bases at V and 8 bases at J, with 12 bases between. CDR3 length: 12 residues. Germline V CDR1 and CDR2: SQVTM, ANQGSEA.

The CDR3 loop is CATSDPTGKQETQYF. CDR3 DNA sequence: TGTGCCACCAGTGATCCGACAGGGAAACAAGAGACCCAGTACTTC. The chain has TRBV24-1 and TRBJ2-5; 7 positions agree with TRBD1. The CDR3 runs 15 residues. CDR1 and CDR2 (germline): KGHDR, SFDVKD. The V segment lost 3 bases and the J segment 2 bases; nucleotides outside the gene matches: 5.

CDR3 sequence (DNA): TGTGCCAGCAGCCAAGATCAGCGGGAGGGGACCCAGTACTTC. Encoded protein: CASSQDQREGTQYF. The chain combines TRBV3-1 with TRBJ2-5; TRBD2 agrees at 10 bases. Germline assignment: CDR1 LGHDT and CDR2 YNNKEL (reference sequence). The length of the CDR3 is 14 residues. The trim removed 0 bases at V and 7 bases at J, leaving 2 bases unmatched.

V usage is TRBV18 and J usage is TRBJ1-1; TRBD1 is a possible D gene (5 bases). This CDR3 has 16 amino acids. CDR1 and CDR2 from the germline V gene are KGHSH and LQKENI. V was clipped by 3 bases and J by 3 bases, with 17 bases between them. The CDR3 here is CASSPQTGTGDTEAFF. In DNA form, the CDR3 reads TGTGCCAGCTCACCCCAAACAGGAACGGGGGACACTGAAGCTTTCTTT.

There are many counts of this clonotype. This chain uses TRBV6-2 or TRBV6-3 with TRBJ1-1, with D perhaps TRBD1 (5 bases). The CDR3 extends over 13 amino acids. Trimming took off 2 bases at V and 1 base at J, with 5 bases between the two ends. Per germline, CDR1 MNHEY and CDR2 SVGEGT. The CDR3 here is CASSYGGNTEAFF. CDR3 DNA sequence: TGTGCCAGCAGTTACGGGGGGAACACTGAAGCTTTCTTT.

This chain joins TRBV5-6 and TRBJ2-5; 8 bases agree with TRBD1. The germline V gene encodes CDR1 SGHDT and CDR2 YYEEEE. V was clipped by 4 bases and J by 2 bases; unmatched bases: 7. The CDR3 runs to 15 residues. The CDR3 spells CASSKPQGDQETQYF. The CDR3 DNA follows: TGTGCCAGCAGCAAACCACAGGGGGATCAAGAGACCCAGTACTTC.

The CDR3 sequence is CASSIIQGAYEQYF. As DNA, the CDR3 is TGTGCCAGCAGCATTATACAGGGGGCCTACGAGCAGTACTTC. The V gene is TRBV11-2, the J gene TRBJ2-7, with 8 bases matching TRBD1. Per the germline V gene, CDR1 is SGHAT and CDR2 is FQNNGV. The V and J ends lost 5 bases and 2 bases, in that order; junction bases with no gene match: 5. The CDR3 runs 14 residues.